This T cell receptor (beta chain) was identified in a study of shared clonotypes between healthy human individuals. Comments on this clone: The antigen remains unidentified.

Study observations and caveats: Across four donors, naive CD4 shared roughly 5.1%, naive CD8 more than 3%, memory CD4 roughly 2.2%, memory CD8 0.4% to 0.5%. Unshared clonotypes carried lower generation probabilities than those common to all four donors.

The CDR3 is 13 amino acids. Trimming stripped 1 base from V and 5 bases from J, with 8 bases between. Germline V gene lookup returns CDR1 MGHRA and CDR2 YSYEKL. Authors' analysis steps: There were no quality scores in the junction-only immunoSEQ sequences, so filtering differed. Method: immunoSEQ multiplex PCR; TCRdb's copy keeps in-frame clones and lacks some. The V and J calls and clone size were taken over from that table, and D and trimming were inferred from the DNA. The repertoire holds some 2.1 million clones, with 85% to 95% as singletons. The sequenced sample was naive CD4+ T cells sorted from blood. The subset here: CD45RA+ positively selected. This TCR was sampled from a man younger than 30 in good health. J is TRBJ1-1 and V is TRBV4-1; D is uncertain. The CDR3 is CASSQAPPTEAFF. CDR3 sequence (DNA): TGCGCCAGCAGCCAAGCCCCTCCAACTGAAGCTTTCTTT.